What follows are 10 T cell receptor delta chains derived from one specimen sequenced in a study of γδ T cells in repeated Plasmodium falciparum infection. Bulk repertoires came from Vgamma9/Vdelta2+ or Vdelta2-negative gammadelta T cells flow-sorted from PBMC. TCRdb re-called the multiplex PCR reads through CATT. The sample comprises 90,000 to 95,000 delta-chain clones, 0.95% to 1% of which are singletons, and 9% to 10% rests with the top ten. Sequenced sample: gamma-delta T cells from blood. These receptors all come from a pool of human donors (malaria-infected and uninfected, not separated).

Concerning this clone itself: TCRdb's protein for this DNA is that of a much larger clone and differs from the translation at residue 6, likely a read error; the protein shown is the DNA translation. V gene TRDV1 combines with J gene TRDJ1, with D hard to call. The germline V gene has CDR1 TSWWSYY and CDR2 QGS. The CDR3 is 19 residues long. V was pared by 2 bases and J by 0 bases, with 22 bases between. The CDR3 DNA is TGTGCTCTTGGGGAAACCCGCCCTAGATGGGTTCGGTACACCGATAAACTCATCTTT. Its translation is CALGETRPRWVRYTDKLIF.

As concerns this clone: It differs at one base from a far larger clone, so likely a read error. DNA for the CDR3: TGTGCTCTCATCACGAATTGGGGGGGATACCCAGCTTTGACAGCACAGCTCTTCTTT. This codes for CALITNWGGYPALTAQLFF. The V gene reported is TRDV1; the J gene is uncalled; the D call of TRDD3 is as the table states it, not checked on the DNA. Germline V gene lookup returns CDR1 TSWWSYY and CDR2 QGS. This CDR3 region has 19 residues.

This clone has a count of ten or more. The chain uses TRDV2 and TRDJ1, with a weak D call TRDD3 (5 bases). V lost 9 bases and J lost 0, with 16 bases in between. The CDR3 is made up of 14 amino acids. Germline CDR1 is GEAIGNYY and CDR2 is EKD. The CDR3 DNA reads TGTGCCGGGGGGTCCTTGGTGTACACCGATAAACTCATCTTT. It codes for CAGGSLVYTDKLIF.

This clone was counted a few times. This DNA's translation differs at residue 5 from TCRdb's protein, which comes from a much larger clone; a read error is likely, and the protein shown is translated from the DNA. The chain recombines TRDV1 with TRDJ1; D is ambiguous. No J gene is reported in TCRdb; it was inferred here by comparing the DNA with germline. The CDR3 spans 20 residues. Germline V gene sequence: CDR1 TSWWSYY, CDR2 QGS. Between the trimmed V and J ends, which lost 4 bases and 0 bases, there was a span of 27 bases. In DNA, the CDR3 is TGTGCTCTTGGGGGGCACCCCTCGTATCAAATTACTTCGTACACCGATAAACTCATCTTT. The encoded protein is CALGGHPSYQITSYTDKLIF.

The sample holds a few counts of this clone. This sequence may be a read error, since a much larger clone differs from it by one base. The sample contains more than one DNA sequence encoding this CDR3. The chain combines TRDV3 with TRDJ1; D is unresolved. This CDR3 has 14 amino acids. Germline lookup yields CDR1 TVYSNPD and CDR2 GDNSRS (reference sequence). CDR3 DNA: TGCGCCTTTAAAGCTGTACCTATAGCAGTTAAACTCATCTTT. Translating it yields CAFKAVPIAVKLIF.

This clone was seen only a few times. With a far larger clone one base away, a read error is the likely cause. Other nucleotide sequences in the sample specify the same CDR3. The gene calls are TRDV2 and TRDJ1; 7 bases line up with TRDD3. The J gene is not listed in TCRdb, so it was assigned here from a DNA match to germline. The trim removed 3 bases at V and 7 bases at J, leaving 22 bases unmatched. This CDR3 has 18 residues. Germline V gives CDR1 GEAIGNYY, CDR2 EKD. The CDR3 loop reads CACDPLLQGAGGPVKLIF. Written as DNA, the CDR3 is TGTGCCTGTGACCCCCTACTACAAGGGGCTGGGGGGCCCGTTAAACTCATCTTT.

This clone was recorded many times. The V call is TRDV1, the J call TRDJ1; 8 positions agree with TRDD2. The V segment lost 5 bases and the J segment 11 bases; nucleotides outside the gene matches: 34. Germline lookup yields CDR1 TSWWSYY and CDR2 QGS. The CDR3 covers 21 residues. CDR3 sequence reads: CALGRTPPSYQEAFRDRGLIF. In DNA form, the CDR3 reads TGTGCTCTTGGGAGAACCCCTCCTTCCTATCAAGAGGCGTTCCGGGATAGGGGGCTCATCTTT.

To note about this clone: A far larger clone is off by one base, so a read error is likely. At the DNA level, this CDR3 is encoded by other sequences in the same sample as well. V and J are TRDV1 and TRDJ1, with D possibly being TRDD3 (5 bases). No J segment appears in TCRdb, so it was assigned here by matching the sequence to germline. CDR3 length equals 20 residues. Germline lookup yields CDR1 TSWWSYY and CDR2 QGS. This CDR3 is CALGELGPPAGRSFTDKLIF. CDR3 bases: TGTGCTCTCGGGGAACTTGGGCCCCCCGCGGGCCGCTCCTTCACCGATAAACTCATCTTT.

This clone was counted a few times. TCRdb's protein, taken from a much larger clone, differs from this DNA's translation at residue 8, likely owing to a read error; the protein displayed comes from the DNA. This chain joins TRDV1 and TRDJ1; a weak D match, TRDD3 (8 bases). Since TCRdb gives no J gene, matching the DNA to germline was used here to assign it. Trimming removed 1 base at V and 7 bases at J, with 28 bases between. Germline CDR1 reads TSWWSYY; CDR2 reads QGS. The CDR3 contains 19 residues. In nucleotides, the CDR3 is TGTGCTCTTGGGGAACGTAGTGTATTCCTACGCAGTGGGGGATTTAAACTCATCTTT. Its protein is CALGERSVFLRSGGFKLIF.

On this clone: Given a far larger clone just one base away, this is likely a sequencing read error. Other DNA sequences in this sample translate to the same CDR3. The rearrangement uses TRDV1 and TRDJ1; 11 nucleotides agree with TRDD3. The CDR3 runs 19 residues. V lost 4 bases to trimming and J lost 4 bases; unmatched junction nucleotides: 17. CDR1 TSWWSYY and CDR2 QGS come from the germline V gene. The CDR3 region is CALGGFDNYVLGDIDKLIF. The CDR3 bases are TGTGCTCTTGGGGGATTCGATAACTATGTACTGGGGGATATCGATAAACTCATCTTT.